The clone carrying this T cell receptor (beta chain) has at least ten counts. Its antigen is currently unknown. This record comes from a study of identical twins. General study results and limits: Cross-sectional statistical analysis, not tracking of the same donors, underpinned the conclusions.

The cDNA had a unique molecular identifier and a template-switch universal primer site. TCRdb reanalysed the 5' RACE reads using MiXCR and keeps one entry per CDR3 protein. The repertoire holds hundreds of thousands of distinct CDR3 sequences, with about 8.1% as singletons. There are 19 residues in the CDR3. V was clipped by 1 base and J by 7 bases; unmatched bases: 15. Germline-derived CDR1 and CDR2 are MNHNS and SASEGT. This sample also belongs to another study, concerning yellow fever vaccine responses in identical twins.

The sequence derives from a woman under 30 in good health. Sequenced sample: memory (CD45RO+) T cells sorted from blood. This chain uses TRBV6-1 with TRBJ2-1, with 11 bases lining up with TRBD2. The CDR3 DNA reads as TGTGCCAGCAGTGAAGAGAGGCAAAAGGGACTAGCGGTTAAGAATGAGCAGTTCTTC. This gives the protein CASSEERQKGLAVKNEQFF.